This TCR beta chain appears in the sequencing data of a study of tumor-infiltrating lymphocytes in primary liver carcinoma. Whole-study context: The patients included men and women who were aged 30 to 69 years. Study findings and constraints: The 250 largest clones made up significantly more of tumor than blood repertoires (p = 0.039). The proportion of top clones found throughout all five tumor regions was only about 7.5-25%. Lesser overlap characterized tumor-adjacent and tumor-blood pairs relative to tumor region pairs.

This clonotype has at least ten counts. Its antigen is as yet unknown. Starting from 400 to 500 ng of total RNA, TCR beta cDNA was produced with a primer in the constant region. TCR beta libraries came from three nested multiplex PCR rounds using slightly modified ARM-PCR. MiXCR, run by TCRdb on the multiplex PCR reads, gives a single entry per CDR3 protein. The sample includes about 130,000 distinct CDR3 sequences, 55% to 75% of them seen just once. Unsorted bulk tissue (about 20-30 mg) underwent RNA and DNA co-extraction. This clonotype originated in a woman in her sixties or seventies with primary liver carcinoma and hepatitis B virus infection. The sequenced sample consisted of liver tumor tissue from sampling region 3. The sample's subset: tumor region T3, left-lateral pole.

The CDR3 here is CAWRVSYEQYF. The CDR3, as DNA: TGTGCCTGGAGGGTCTCCTACGAGCAGTACTTC. This chain connects TRBV30 to TRBJ2-7; D not certain. Trimming shortened V by 3 bases and J by 0 bases, and 3 bases separated the two germline ends. CDR1 is GTSNPN and CDR2 is SVGIG in the germline V gene (reference sequence). The CDR3 has 11 residues.